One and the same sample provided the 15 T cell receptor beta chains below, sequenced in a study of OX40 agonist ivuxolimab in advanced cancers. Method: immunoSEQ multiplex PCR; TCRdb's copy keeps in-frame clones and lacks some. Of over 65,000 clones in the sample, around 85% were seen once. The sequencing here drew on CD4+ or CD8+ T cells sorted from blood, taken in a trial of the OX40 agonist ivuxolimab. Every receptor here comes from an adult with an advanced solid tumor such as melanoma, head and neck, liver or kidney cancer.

DNA for the CDR3: TGTGCCAGCAGCTATAACTTAGACAGCTTATACAATGAGCAGTTCTTC. This sequence encodes CASSYNLDSLYNEQFF. V usage is TRBV13 and J usage is TRBJ2-1; D perhaps matches TRBD1 (5 bases). Trimming removed 4 bases at V and 4 bases at J, with 17 bases between. The CDR3 totals 16 residues. Germline V gene lookup returns CDR1 PRHDT and CDR2 FYEKMQ (reference sequence).

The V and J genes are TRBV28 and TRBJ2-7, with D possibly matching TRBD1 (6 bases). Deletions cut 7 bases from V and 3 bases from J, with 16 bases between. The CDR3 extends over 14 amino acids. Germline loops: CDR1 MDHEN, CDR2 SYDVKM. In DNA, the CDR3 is TGTGCCAGCACTTCAGACAGGACCTACTACGAGCAGTACTTC. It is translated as CASTSDRTYYEQYF.

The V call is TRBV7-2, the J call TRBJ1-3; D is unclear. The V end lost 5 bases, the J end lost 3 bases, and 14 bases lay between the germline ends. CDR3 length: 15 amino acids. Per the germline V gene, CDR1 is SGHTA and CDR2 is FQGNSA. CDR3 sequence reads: CASSQWAGVGNTIYF. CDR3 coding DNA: TGTGCCAGCAGCCAGTGGGCCGGGGTTGGAAACACCATATATTTT.

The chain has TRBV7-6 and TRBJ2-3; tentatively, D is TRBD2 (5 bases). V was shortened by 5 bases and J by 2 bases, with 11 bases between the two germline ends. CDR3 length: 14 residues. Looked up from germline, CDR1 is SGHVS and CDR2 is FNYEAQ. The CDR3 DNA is TGTGCCAGCAGCGTACTAGTGCACACAGATACGCAGTATTTT. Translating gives CASSVLVHTDTQYF.

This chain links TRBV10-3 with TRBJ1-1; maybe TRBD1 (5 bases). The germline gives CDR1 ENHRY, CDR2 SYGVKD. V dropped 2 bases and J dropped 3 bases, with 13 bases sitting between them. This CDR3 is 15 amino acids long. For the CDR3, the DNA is TGTGCCATCAGTGAGCGGGACCAGGTACACACTGAAGCTTTCTTT. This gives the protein CAISERDQVHTEAFF.

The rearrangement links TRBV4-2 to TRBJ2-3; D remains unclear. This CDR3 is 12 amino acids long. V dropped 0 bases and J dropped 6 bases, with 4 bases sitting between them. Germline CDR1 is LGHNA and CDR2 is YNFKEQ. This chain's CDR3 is CASSQEGDTQYF. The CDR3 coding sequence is TGTGCCAGCAGCCAAGAGGGGGATACGCAGTATTTT.

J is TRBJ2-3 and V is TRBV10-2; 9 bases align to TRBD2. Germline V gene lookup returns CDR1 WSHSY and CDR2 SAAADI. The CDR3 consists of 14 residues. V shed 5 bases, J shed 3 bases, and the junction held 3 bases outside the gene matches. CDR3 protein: CASSPGLATDTQYF. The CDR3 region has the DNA TGCGCCAGCAGTCCGGGACTAGCAACAGATACGCAGTATTTT.

The CDR3 loop reads CASSPGNTGYTEAFF. DNA of the CDR3: TGTGCCAGCAGCCCAGGGAATACAGGATACACTGAAGCTTTCTTT. The chain recombines TRBV7-3 with TRBJ1-1; perhaps TRBD1 as D (5 bases). V was trimmed by 5 bases and J by 3 bases, leaving 16 bases between them. Germline V gives CDR1 SGHTA, CDR2 FQGTGA. The CDR3 runs to 15 residues.

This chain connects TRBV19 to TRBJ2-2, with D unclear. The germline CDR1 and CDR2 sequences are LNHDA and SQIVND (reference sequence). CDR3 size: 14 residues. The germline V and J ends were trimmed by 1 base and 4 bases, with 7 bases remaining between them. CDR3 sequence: CASSIVAATGELFF. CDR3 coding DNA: TGTGCCAGTAGTATAGTCGCGGCCACCGGGGAGCTGTTTTTT.

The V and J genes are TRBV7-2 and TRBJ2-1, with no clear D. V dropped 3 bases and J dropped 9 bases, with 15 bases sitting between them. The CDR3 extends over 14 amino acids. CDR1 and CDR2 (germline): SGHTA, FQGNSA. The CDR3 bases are TGTGCCAGCAGCTTTACCCAAAATTGGGGTGAGCAGTTCTTC. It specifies CASSFTQNWGEQFF.

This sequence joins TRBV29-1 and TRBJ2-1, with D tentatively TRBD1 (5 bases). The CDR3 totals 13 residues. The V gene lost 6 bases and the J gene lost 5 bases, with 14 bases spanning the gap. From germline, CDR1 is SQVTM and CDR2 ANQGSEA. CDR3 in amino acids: CSVGRQVNNEQFF. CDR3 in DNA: TGCAGCGTGGGGCGGCAGGTCAACAATGAGCAGTTCTTC.

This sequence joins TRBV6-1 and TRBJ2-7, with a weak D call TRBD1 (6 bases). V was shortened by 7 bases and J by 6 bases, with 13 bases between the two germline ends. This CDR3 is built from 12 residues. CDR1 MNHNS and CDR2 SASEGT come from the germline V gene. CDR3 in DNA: TGTGCCAGCATTGGGGCAGGGGTCGAGCAGTACTTC. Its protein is CASIGAGVEQYF.

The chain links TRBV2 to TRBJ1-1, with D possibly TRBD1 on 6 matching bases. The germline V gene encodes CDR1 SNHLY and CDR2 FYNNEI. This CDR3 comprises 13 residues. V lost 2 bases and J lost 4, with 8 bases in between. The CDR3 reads CASSENRVTEAFF. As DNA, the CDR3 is TGTGCCAGCAGTGAAAACAGGGTCACTGAAGCTTTCTTT.

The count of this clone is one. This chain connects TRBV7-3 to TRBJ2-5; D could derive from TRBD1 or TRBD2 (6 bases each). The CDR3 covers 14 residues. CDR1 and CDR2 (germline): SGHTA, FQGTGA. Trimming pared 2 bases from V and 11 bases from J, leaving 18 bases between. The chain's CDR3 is CASSLDPGAFEQYF. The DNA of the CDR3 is TGTGCCAGCAGCTTAGATCCGGGGGCGTTTGAGCAGTACTTC.

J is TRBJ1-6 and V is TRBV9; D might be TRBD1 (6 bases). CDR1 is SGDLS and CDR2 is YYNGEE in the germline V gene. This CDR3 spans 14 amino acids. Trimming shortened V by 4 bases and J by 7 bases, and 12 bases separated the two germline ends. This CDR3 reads CASSLGQSNSPLHF. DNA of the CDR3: TGTGCCAGCAGCCTCGGACAGTCGAATTCACCCCTCCACTTT.